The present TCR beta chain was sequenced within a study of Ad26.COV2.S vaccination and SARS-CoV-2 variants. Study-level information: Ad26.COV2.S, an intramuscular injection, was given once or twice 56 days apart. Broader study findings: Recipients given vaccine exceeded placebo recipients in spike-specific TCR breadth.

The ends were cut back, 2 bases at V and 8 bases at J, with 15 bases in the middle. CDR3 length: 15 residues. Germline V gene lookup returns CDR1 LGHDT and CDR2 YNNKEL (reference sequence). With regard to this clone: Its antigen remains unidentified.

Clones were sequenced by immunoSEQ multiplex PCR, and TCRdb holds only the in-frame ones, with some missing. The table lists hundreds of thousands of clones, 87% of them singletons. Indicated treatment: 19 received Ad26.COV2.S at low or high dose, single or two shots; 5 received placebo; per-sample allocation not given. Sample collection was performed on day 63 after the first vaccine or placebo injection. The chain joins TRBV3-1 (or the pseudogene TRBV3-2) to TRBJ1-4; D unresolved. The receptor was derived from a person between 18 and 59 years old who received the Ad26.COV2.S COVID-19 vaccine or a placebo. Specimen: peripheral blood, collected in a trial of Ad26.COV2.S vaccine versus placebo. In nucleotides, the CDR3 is TGTGCCAGCAGCCAAAATCCCATCAGCGGGGAAAAACTGTTTTTT. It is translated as CASSQNPISGEKLFF.